These 2 T cell receptor beta chains originate from one sample sequenced in a study of shared clonotypes between healthy human individuals. TCRdb's copy holds only in-frame clones and misses some; the assay was immunoSEQ multiplex PCR. The sample lists 1,500,000 or so clones, roughly 98.5% occurring once. Sequenced sample: naive CD4+ T cells sorted from blood. As to subset: CD45RA+ positively selected. These receptors came from a man younger than 40 in good health.

Concerning this clone: This same CDR3 is encoded by further DNA sequences in the sample. This rearrangement joins TRBV6-5 to TRBJ2-7; 12 bases fit TRBD2. The CDR3 runs to 16 residues. V was pared by 2 bases and J by 4 bases, with 6 bases of the junction left unmatched. Germline CDR1 is MNHEY and CDR2 is SVGAGI. CDR3 loop: CASSYALAGGPYEQYF. The CDR3 DNA sequence: TGTGCCAGCAGTTACGCCCTAGCGGGAGGGCCGTACGAGCAGTACTTC.

In DNA, the CDR3 is TGTGCCATCAGTGAAGGTAGCGGGAGAGATACCGGGGAGCTGTTTTTT. Protein sequence: CAISEGSGRDTGELFF. This sequence joins TRBV10-3 and TRBJ2-2; the match to TRBD2 covers 9 bases. J gave up 5 bases and V 3 bases, and 7 bases lay outside the gene matches. CDR1 is ENHRY and CDR2 is SYGVKD in the germline V gene. CDR3 size: 16 residues.